The sequence of this T cell receptor (beta chain) was determined in a study of PD-1 blockade in classical Hodgkin lymphoma. Overall study results and limits: As was reported, newly diagnosed patients showed lower baseline TCR diversity than healthy donors did.

The protocol was immunoSEQ multiplex PCR, while the TCRdb copy is restricted to in-frame clones and leaves out a portion. The table includes about 17,000 clones, about 65% detected once. Only a few counts were recorded for this clone. What it binds is not known. This CDR3 region has 17 residues. The germline V and J ends were trimmed by 6 bases and 1 base, with 20 bases remaining between them. The V gene's germline CDR1 is MNHEY and CDR2 SMNVEV (reference sequence). Time point here: cycle 4 day 1 (C4D1), after 6 weeks of nivolumab. Every patient experienced relapse after autologous stem cell transplantation, and brentuximab vedotin exposure varied.

The sequence derives from a human donor with classical Hodgkin lymphoma. The material sequenced was peripheral blood mononuclear cells (PBMCs), taken before the fourth cycle of nivolumab. The chain joins TRBV27 to TRBJ2-3; D remains unclear. The CDR3 here is CASSSRWQALRTDTQYF. The DNA of the CDR3 is TGTGCCAGCAGCTCAAGGTGGCAGGCTCTTCGCACAGATACGCAGTATTTT.